This T cell receptor beta chain was identified during a study of vaccination and CD4 T cells after COVID-19. Described time point: late sampling 161 to 241 days after vaccination in three convalescent patients. This clonotype was seen more than once but under ten times. Germline-derived CDR1 and CDR2 are MDHEN and SYDVKM. CDR3 length: 12 residues. The V end was cut by 8 bases, the J end by 5 bases, with 10 bases between. Each CDR3 protein gets one entry after TCRdb re-called the PCR reads with MiXCR. The repertoire holds about 29,000 distinct CDR3 sequences, 50% seen once, with approximately 6.1% in the top ten.

The rearrangement uses TRBV28 and TRBJ1-5; D perhaps matches TRBD1 (5 bases). The TCR was taken from a human donor who had recovered from COVID-19. Source: CD4+ T cells from blood, taken about 7 months after SARS-CoV-2 vaccination. The CDR3, as DNA: TGTGCCAGCTTGGGGGGGGATCAGCCCCAGCATTTT. Amino acid sequence: CASLGGDQPQHF.